These T cell receptor beta chains were read from a single sample in a study of type 1 regulatory T cells. One entry per CDR3 protein results from TCRdb running MiXCR on the reads. The sample holds approximately 100,000 distinct CDR3 sequences; around a third are singletons and the top ten take 2% to 2.5%. Input material: CD4+ T cells, either the whole sample or a sorted fraction (not recorded which). Receptor source: a human donor in good health. CDR3s leave out the opening cysteine and the closing phenylalanine or tryptophan.

>TRBV28|TRBJ2-4
ASSSRSSGSYLAKNIQY
>TRBV20-1|TRBJ2-2
SARSIAGLAGGSGELF
>TRBV7-9|TRBJ1-4
ASSASEGREKLF
>TRBV9|TRBJ1-4
ASSSPSQGAYSEKLF
>TRBV7-2|TRBJ2-7
ASRRLAGEGYEQY
>TRBV7-9|TRBJ2-1
ASSLGGGLAGSKTYNEQF
>TRBV20-1|TRBJ2-1
SAAYNEQF
>TRBV14|TRBJ2-5
ASSQATSGRIETQY
>TRBV3-1|TRBJ2-2
ASSQDSAGAGELF
>TRBV19|TRBJ2-1
ASSIFLAGGGYEQF
>TRBV5-1|TRBJ2-1
ASSPIGRGTYNEQF
>TRBV28|TRBJ2-6
ASSSGGQGTGANVLT
>TRBV5-1|TRBJ2-2
ASMSTSGVTGELF
>TRBV20-1|TRBJ1-6
SARPHTYNSPLH
>TRBV19|TRBJ2-7
ASSVRDTTYEQY
>TRBV10-3|TRBJ2-1
AISESVAGSLYNEQF
>TRBV5-1|TRBJ1-4
ASSLRGGGEKLF
>TRBV5-1|TRBJ2-7
ASSALSGDTYEQY
>TRBV20-1|TRBJ1-5
SAHTAGGHNQPQH
>TRBV24-1|TRBJ1-5
AASDRTSGGGQPQH
>TRBV12-3/TRBV12-4|TRBJ2-1
ASSPLHEQF
>TRBV6-6|TRBJ1-5
ASSYMVGLRQGATGNNQPQH
>TRBV18|TRBJ2-7
ASSPGPADEQY
>TRBV27|TRBJ1-6
ASSWAGVLDNSPLH
>TRBV7-2|TRBJ1-1
ASSFSVAAF
>TRBV29-1|TRBJ2-7
SVGSGSSYEQY
>TRBV29-1|TRBJ2-1
SVRDREHEQF
>TRBV25-1|TRBJ2-1
ASSAVGRLYNEQF
>TRBV6-6|TRBJ2-3
ASSSGRESDTQY
>TRBV6-1|TRBJ2-1
ASTRYGGDEQF
>TRBV6-1|TRBJ1-2
ASSEADGYT
>TRBV6-1|TRBJ1-5
ASSEYASHQPQH
>TRBV20-1|TRBJ1-2
SVLAGSFGYT
>TRBV11-2|TRBJ2-1
ASSFPHGRVYHEQF
>TRBV5-5|TRBJ2-7
ASSRNGAQGVEQY
>TRBV5-5|TRBJ2-2
ASSLRAGGPGELF
>TRBV7-9|TRBJ2-5
ASSSTGETQY
>TRBV9|TRBJ1-5
ASSVLSGLDQPQH
>TRBV11-1|TRBJ2-7
ASSLDGARSSYEQY
>TRBV5-1|TRBJ2-3
ASSRDSKSAQGRLDTQY
>TRBV10-3|TRBJ2-7
ATQSREGAYEQY
>TRBV10-2|TRBJ1-5
ASTGQATEPQH
>TRBV20-1|TRBJ2-7
SAKLAGWGEQY